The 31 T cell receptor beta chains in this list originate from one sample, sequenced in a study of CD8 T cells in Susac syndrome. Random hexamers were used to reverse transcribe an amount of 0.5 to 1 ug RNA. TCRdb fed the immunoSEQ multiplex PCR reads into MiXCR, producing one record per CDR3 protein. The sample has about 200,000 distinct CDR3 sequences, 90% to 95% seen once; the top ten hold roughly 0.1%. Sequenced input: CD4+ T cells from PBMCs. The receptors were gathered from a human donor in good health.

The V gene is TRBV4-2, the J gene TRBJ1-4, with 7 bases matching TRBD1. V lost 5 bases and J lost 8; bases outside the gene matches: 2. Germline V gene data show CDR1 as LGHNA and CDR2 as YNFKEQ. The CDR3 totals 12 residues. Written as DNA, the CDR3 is TGTGCCAGCAGCGAGGACAGGGAAAAACTGTTTTTT. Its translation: CASSEDREKLFF.

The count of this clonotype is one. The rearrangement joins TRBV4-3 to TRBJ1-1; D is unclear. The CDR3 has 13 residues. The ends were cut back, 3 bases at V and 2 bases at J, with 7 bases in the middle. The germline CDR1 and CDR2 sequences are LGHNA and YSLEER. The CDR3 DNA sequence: TGCGCCAGCAGCCAGCAGGAAAACACTGAAGCTTTCTTT. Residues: CASSQQENTEAFF.

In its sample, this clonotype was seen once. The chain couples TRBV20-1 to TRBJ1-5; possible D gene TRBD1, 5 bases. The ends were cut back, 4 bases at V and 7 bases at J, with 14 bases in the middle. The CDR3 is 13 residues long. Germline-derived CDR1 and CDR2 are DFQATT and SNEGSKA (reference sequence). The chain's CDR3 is CSAMDITIQPQHF. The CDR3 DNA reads TGCAGTGCTATGGACATAACCATCCAGCCCCAGCATTTT.

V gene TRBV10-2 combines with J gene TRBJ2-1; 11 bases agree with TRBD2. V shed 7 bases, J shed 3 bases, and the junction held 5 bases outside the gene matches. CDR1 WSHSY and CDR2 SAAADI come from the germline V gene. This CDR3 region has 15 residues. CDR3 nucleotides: TGCGCCAGCACTATAGCGGGAGGGATCTACAATGAGCAGTTCTTC. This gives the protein CASTIAGGIYNEQFF.

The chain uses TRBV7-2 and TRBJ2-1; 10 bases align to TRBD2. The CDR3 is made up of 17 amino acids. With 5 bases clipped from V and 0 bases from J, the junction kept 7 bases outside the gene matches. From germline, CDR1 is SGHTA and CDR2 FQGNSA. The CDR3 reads CASSLRLAGYSYNEQFF. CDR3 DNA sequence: TGTGCCAGCAGCCTCCGACTAGCGGGTTACTCCTACAATGAGCAGTTCTTC.

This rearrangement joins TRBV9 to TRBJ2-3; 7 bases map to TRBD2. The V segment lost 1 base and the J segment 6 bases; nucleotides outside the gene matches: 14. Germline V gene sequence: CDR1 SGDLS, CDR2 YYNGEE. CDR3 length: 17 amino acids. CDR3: CASSVSPRAGAGDTQYF. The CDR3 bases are TGTGCCAGCAGCGTAAGTCCCCGGGCGGGAGCAGGGGATACGCAGTATTTT.

The CDR3 DNA sequence: TGTGCCAGCACCGGTGACACAGTTGGGGCCAACGTCCTGACTTTC. Its protein product is CASTGDTVGANVLTF. The genes are TRBV7-8 and TRBJ2-6, with D unresolved. This CDR3 is 15 amino acids long. The V end lost 7 bases, the J end lost 3 bases, and 13 bases lay between the germline ends. The germline V gene has CDR1 SGHVS and CDR2 FQNEAQ.

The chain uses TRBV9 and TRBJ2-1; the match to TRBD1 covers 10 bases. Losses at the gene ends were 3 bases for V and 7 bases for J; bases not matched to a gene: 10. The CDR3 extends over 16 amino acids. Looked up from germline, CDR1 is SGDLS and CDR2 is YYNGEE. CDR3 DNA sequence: TGTGCCAGCAGCGCCACAATGGACAGGGGGTTTAATGAGCAGTTCTTC. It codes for CASSATMDRGFNEQFF.

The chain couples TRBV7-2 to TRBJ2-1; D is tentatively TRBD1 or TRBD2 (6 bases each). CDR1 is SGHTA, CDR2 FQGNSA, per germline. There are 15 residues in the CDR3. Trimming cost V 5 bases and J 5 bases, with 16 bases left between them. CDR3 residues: CASSRGQENHNEQFF. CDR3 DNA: TGTGCCAGCAGCCGGGGGCAGGAAAACCACAATGAGCAGTTCTTC.

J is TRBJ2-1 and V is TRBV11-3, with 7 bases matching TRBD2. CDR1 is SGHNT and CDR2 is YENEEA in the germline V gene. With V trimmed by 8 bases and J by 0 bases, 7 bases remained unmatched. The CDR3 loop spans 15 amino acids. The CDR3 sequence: CASEKRGSSYNEQFF. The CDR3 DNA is TGTGCCAGCGAGAAGCGGGGATCCTCCTACAATGAGCAGTTCTTC.

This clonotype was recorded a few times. DNA of the CDR3: TGTGCCAGCAGTAGCAAAGAGACCCAGTACTTC. This gives the protein CASSSKETQYF. V usage is TRBV28 and J usage is TRBJ2-5; D gene ambiguous. Germline lookup yields CDR1 MDHEN and CDR2 SYDVKM. Trimming cost V 5 bases and J 3 bases, with 4 bases left between them. The CDR3 is 11 residues long.

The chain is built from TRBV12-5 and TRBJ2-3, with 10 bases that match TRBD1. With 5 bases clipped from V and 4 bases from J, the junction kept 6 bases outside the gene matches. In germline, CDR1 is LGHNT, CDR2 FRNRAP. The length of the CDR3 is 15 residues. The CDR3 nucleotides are TGTGCTAGTGGTCCCGGGACAGGGGATGCAGATACGCAGTATTTT. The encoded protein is CASGPGTGDADTQYF.

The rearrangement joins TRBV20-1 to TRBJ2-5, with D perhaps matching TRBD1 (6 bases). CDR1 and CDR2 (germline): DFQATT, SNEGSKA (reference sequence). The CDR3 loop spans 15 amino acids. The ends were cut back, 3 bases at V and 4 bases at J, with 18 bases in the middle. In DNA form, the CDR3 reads TGCAGTGCTAGGCCCACCAACCAGGGGCCAGAGACCCAGTACTTC. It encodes CSARPTNQGPETQYF.

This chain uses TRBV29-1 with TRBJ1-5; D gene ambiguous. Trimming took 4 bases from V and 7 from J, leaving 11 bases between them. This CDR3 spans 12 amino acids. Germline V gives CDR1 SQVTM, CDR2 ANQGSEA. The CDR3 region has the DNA TGCAGCGTTGGTGATCAAATGCAGCCCCAGCATTTT. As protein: CSVGDQMQPQHF.

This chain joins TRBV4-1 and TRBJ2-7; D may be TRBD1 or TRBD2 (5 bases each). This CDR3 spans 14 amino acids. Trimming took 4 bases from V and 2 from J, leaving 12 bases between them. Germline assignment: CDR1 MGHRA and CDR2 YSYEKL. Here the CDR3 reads CASSPGDDTYEQYV. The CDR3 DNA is TGCGCCAGCAGCCCCGGGGACGACACCTACGAGCAGTACGTC.

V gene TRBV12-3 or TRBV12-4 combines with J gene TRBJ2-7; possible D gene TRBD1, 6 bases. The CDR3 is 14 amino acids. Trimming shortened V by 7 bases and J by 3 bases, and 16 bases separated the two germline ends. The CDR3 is CASTPARGYYEQYF. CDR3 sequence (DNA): TGTGCCAGCACCCCTGCCAGGGGATACTACGAGCAGTACTTC.

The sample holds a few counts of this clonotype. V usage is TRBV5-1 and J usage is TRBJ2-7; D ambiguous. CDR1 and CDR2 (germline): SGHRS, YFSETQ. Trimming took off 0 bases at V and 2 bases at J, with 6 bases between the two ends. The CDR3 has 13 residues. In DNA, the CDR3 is TGCGCCAGCAGCTTGGGCGGAACCTACGAGCAGTACTTC. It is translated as CASSLGGTYEQYF.

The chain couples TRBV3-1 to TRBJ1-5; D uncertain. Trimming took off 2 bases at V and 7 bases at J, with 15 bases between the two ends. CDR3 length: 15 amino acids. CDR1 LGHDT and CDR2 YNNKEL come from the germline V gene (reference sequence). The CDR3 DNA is TGTGCCAGCAGCCAATCTATAAACAGACCACAGCCCCAGCATTTT. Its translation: CASSQSINRPQPQHF.

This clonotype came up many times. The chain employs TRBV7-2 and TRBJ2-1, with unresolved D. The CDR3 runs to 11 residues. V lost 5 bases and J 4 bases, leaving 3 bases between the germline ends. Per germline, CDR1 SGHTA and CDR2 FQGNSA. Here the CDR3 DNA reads TGTGCCAGCAGCCCATACAATGAGCAGTTCTTC. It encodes CASSPYNEQFF.

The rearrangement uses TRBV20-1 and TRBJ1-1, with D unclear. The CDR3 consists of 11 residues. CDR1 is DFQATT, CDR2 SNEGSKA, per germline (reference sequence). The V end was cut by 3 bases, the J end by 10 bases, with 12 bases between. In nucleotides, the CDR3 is TGCAGTGCTAGTGGTGACATGAGAGCTTTCTTT. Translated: CSASGDMRAFF.

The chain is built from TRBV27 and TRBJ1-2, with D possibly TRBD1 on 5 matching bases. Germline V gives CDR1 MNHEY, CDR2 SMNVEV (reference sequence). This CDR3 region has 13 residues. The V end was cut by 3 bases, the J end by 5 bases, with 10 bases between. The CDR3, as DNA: TGTGCCAGCAGTTTTCAGGAGGGGTATGGCTACACCTTC. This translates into CASSFQEGYGYTF.

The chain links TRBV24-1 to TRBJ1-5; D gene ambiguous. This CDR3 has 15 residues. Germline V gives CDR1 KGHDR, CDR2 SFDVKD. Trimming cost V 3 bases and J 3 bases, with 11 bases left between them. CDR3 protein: CATSDTQAINQPQHF. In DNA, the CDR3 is TGTGCCACCAGTGATACTCAGGCGATCAATCAGCCCCAGCATTTT.

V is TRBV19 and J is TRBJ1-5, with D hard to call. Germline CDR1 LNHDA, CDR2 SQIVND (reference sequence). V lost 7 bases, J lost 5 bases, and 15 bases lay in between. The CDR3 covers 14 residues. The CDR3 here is CASKDVQRDQPQHF. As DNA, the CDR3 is TGTGCCAGTAAGGATGTCCAGAGGGATCAGCCCCAGCATTTT.

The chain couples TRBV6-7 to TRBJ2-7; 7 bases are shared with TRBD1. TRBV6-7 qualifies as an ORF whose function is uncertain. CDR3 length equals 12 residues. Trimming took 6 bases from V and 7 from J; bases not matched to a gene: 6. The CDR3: CASRTDRDEQYV. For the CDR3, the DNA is TGTGCCAGCAGAACAGACAGGGATGAGCAGTACGTC.

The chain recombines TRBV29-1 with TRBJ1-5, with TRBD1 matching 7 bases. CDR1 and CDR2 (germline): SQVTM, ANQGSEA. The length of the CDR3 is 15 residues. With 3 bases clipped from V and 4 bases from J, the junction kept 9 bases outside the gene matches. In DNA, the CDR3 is TGCAGCGTTGAGGTTGCGGGACAGATTAATCAGCCCCAGCATTTT. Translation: CSVEVAGQINQPQHF.

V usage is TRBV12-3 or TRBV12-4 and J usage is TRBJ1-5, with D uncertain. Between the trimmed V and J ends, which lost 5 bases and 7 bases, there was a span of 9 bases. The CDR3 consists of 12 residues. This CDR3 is CASSVVPQPQHF. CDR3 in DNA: TGTGCCAGCAGTGTTGTCCCGCAGCCCCAGCATTTT.

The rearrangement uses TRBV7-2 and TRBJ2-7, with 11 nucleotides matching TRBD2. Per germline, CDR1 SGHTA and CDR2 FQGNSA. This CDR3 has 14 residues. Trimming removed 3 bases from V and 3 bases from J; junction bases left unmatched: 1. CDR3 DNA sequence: TGTGCCAGCAGCTTTAGCGGGGGGGACTACGAGCAGTACTTC. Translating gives CASSFSGGDYEQYF.

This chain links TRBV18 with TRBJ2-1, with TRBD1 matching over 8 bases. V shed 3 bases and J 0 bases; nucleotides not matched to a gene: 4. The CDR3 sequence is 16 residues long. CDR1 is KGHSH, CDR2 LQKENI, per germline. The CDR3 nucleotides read TGTGCCAGCTCACCTCCGACAGGGGCCTCCTACAATGAGCAGTTCTTC. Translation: CASSPPTGASYNEQFF.

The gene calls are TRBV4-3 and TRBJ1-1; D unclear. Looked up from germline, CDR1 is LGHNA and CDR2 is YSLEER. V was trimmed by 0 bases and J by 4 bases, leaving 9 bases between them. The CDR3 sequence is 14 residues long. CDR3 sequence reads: CASSQDLRSTEAFF. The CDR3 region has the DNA TGCGCCAGCAGCCAAGATCTGCGGAGCACTGAAGCTTTCTTT.

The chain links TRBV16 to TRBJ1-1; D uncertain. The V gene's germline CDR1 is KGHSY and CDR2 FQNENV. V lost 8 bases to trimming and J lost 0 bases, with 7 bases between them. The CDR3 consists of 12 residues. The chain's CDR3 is CASALMNTEAFF. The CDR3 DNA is TGTGCCAGCGCCCTGATGAACACTGAAGCTTTCTTT.

Here the CDR3 DNA reads TGTGCCAGCCAGGGCCCTAATGAAAAACTGTTTTTT. This gives the protein CASQGPNEKLFF. The chain joins TRBV25-1 to TRBJ1-4; possibly TRBD1 for D (5 bases). The CDR3 loop spans 12 amino acids. Germline CDR1 and CDR2: MGHDK and SYGVNS. The V gene lost 8 bases and the J gene lost 3 bases, with 7 bases spanning the gap.